Below, 26 T cell receptor beta chains from the same sample are listed, as sequenced in a study of identical twins. MiXCR, run by TCRdb on the 5' RACE reads, gives a single entry per CDR3 protein. This sample carries 510,000 or so distinct CDR3 sequences, over 12% of them seen once, and the ten largest clones take nearly 0.45%. The data were also submitted as part of a second study, on yellow fever vaccine responses in identical twins.

The specimen sequenced was CD4+ T cells sorted from blood. These receptors came from a woman between 18 and 29 years old in good health.

This clonotype has a handful of counts. The CDR3 DNA reads TGTGCCAGCAGGGGGGACCGGGACCACACCGGGGAGCTGTTTTTT. Protein: CASRGDRDHTGELFF. The chain recombines TRBV25-1 with TRBJ2-2; D may match TRBD1 or TRBD2 (5 bases each). Germline CDR1 and CDR2: MGHDK and SYGVNS. Trimming left V 6 bases short and J 3 bases short, with 14 bases between. CDR3 length equals 15 residues.

V and J are TRBV20-1 and TRBJ2-3; the match to TRBD2 covers 10 bases. The CDR3 contains 15 residues. Germline V lookup: CDR1 DFQATT, CDR2 SNEGSKA (reference sequence). V shed 2 bases and J 11 bases; nucleotides not matched to a gene: 13. The CDR3 coding sequence is TGCAGTGCTAGACCTACTAGCGGGATCTACCGGGGGCAGTATTTT. This codes for CSARPTSGIYRGQYF.

This clonotype has only a few counts. The chain combines TRBV7-2 with TRBJ1-1, with no clear D. Trimming removed 1 base from V and 0 bases from J, with 9 bases in between. The CDR3 runs 15 residues. Per germline, CDR1 SGHTA and CDR2 FQGNSA. CDR3 protein: CASSLVSRMNTEAFF. Written as DNA, the CDR3 is TGTGCCAGCAGCTTAGTCAGCCGGATGAACACTGAAGCTTTCTTT.

This clonotype was seen more than once but under ten times. V gene TRBV9 combines with J gene TRBJ2-6, with D tentatively TRBD1 (5 bases). This CDR3 has 16 amino acids. CDR1 is SGDLS, CDR2 YYNGEE, per germline. Trimming took off 0 bases at V and 1 base at J, with 8 bases between the two ends. The CDR3 loop reads CASSVVGRSGANVLTF. Here the CDR3 DNA reads TGTGCCAGCAGCGTAGTGGGGCGGTCTGGGGCCAACGTCCTGACTTTC.

The chain joins TRBV29-1 to TRBJ1-1, with 9 nucleotides matching TRBD1. CDR1 is SQVTM, CDR2 ANQGSEA, per germline. This CDR3 comprises 15 residues. J lost 1 base, V lost 6 bases, and 9 bases had no gene match. The CDR3 sequence is CSVYRGQSGNTEAFF. In DNA form, the CDR3 reads TGCAGCGTGTACAGGGGGCAGTCGGGGAACACTGAAGCTTTCTTT.

The chain employs TRBV18 and TRBJ2-2; either TRBD1 or TRBD2 may fit D (5 bases each). Looked up from germline, CDR1 is KGHSH and CDR2 is LQKENI. Trimming stripped 0 bases from V and 3 bases from J, with 14 bases between. The CDR3 contains 17 residues. DNA of the CDR3: TGTGCCAGCTCACCACCTCGAGGGAGCAGGGACACCGGGGAGCTGTTTTTT. Translating gives CASSPPRGSRDTGELFF.

This clonotype occurred a few times. V and J are TRBV6-5 and TRBJ2-1; unclear D gene. Germline CDR1 MNHEY, CDR2 SVGAGI. This CDR3 has 15 residues. V gave up 6 bases and J gave up 0 bases, with 12 bases separating them. The CDR3 loop is CASSYMYASYNEQFF. CDR3 nucleotide sequence: TGTGCCAGCAGCTACATGTACGCCTCCTACAATGAGCAGTTCTTC.

The chain recombines TRBV28 with TRBJ2-7; D call uncertain. V lost 5 bases and J 1 base, leaving 6 bases between the germline ends. The germline CDR1 and CDR2 sequences are MDHEN and SYDVKM. The CDR3 totals 12 residues. The CDR3 reads CASSGLSYEQYV. The CDR3 nucleotides are TGTGCCAGCAGTGGCCTTTCCTACGAGCAGTACGTC.

This clonotype has more than one count but fewer than ten. The chain has TRBV20-1 and TRBJ1-6, with 10 nucleotides matching TRBD1. The CDR3 has 14 amino acids. Germline assignment: CDR1 DFQATT and CDR2 SNEGSKA (reference sequence). Trimming took 2 bases from V and 9 from J; bases not matched to a gene: 4. In DNA form, the CDR3 reads TGCAGTGCTAGAAGGGACAGGGGAGGTTCACCCCTCCACTTT. Translating gives CSARRDRGGSPLHF.

The genes are TRBV7-8 and TRBJ1-2, with D unresolved. This CDR3 comprises 12 residues. Trimming removed 6 bases at V and 8 bases at J, with 13 bases between. In germline, CDR1 is SGHVS, CDR2 FQNEAQ. This chain's CDR3 is CASSRRKEGYTF. The CDR3 DNA follows: TGTGCCAGCAGTCGACGAAAGGAAGGCTACACCTTC. Looking up the rest from reference TRBV7-8 and TRBJ1-2 gives the full variable domain: GAGVSQSPRYKVAKRGQDVALRCDPISGHVSLFWYQQALGQGPEFLTYFQNEAQLDKSGLPSDRFFAERPEGSVSTLKIQRTQQEDSAVYLCASSRRKEGYTFGSGTRLTVV.

V and J are TRBV12-3 or TRBV12-4 and TRBJ2-2; 7 bases line up with TRBD2. J was trimmed by 0 bases and V by 2 bases; bases with no gene match: 6. This CDR3 has 17 residues. In DNA form, the CDR3 reads TGTGCCAGCAGTTTATCGGCTAGCGGTTCGAACACCGGGGAGCTGTTTTTT. It yields the protein CASSLSASGSNTGELFF.

This clonotype was seen ten or more times. The rearrangement joins TRBV20-1 to TRBJ2-2; 7 nucleotides align to TRBD2. Germline trimming cut 4 bases from V and 2 bases from J; bases unmatched to any gene: 4. CDR1 and CDR2 (germline): DFQATT, SNEGSKA (reference sequence). The CDR3 runs to 14 residues. In nucleotides, the CDR3 is TGCAGTGCTAAGGGACTAATTAACACCGGGGAGCTGTTTTTT. Protein product: CSAKGLINTGELFF.

The table lists this clonotype with a few counts. The CDR3 region has the DNA TGTGCCAGCAGCAAACCGGGACAGGGTCATGAGCAGTTCTTC. Its protein is CASSKPGQGHEQFF. The gene calls are TRBV7-7 and TRBJ2-1; 9 bases match TRBD1. Germline V gene data show CDR1 as SSHAT and CDR2 as FNYEAQ (reference sequence). V gave up 5 bases and J gave up 8 bases; unmatched junction bases: 7. This CDR3 comprises 14 residues.

This clonotype showed up just a few times. The rearrangement joins TRBV6-1 to TRBJ1-4; TRBD1 matches 8 bases. The CDR3 contains 15 residues. The germline V gene encodes CDR1 MNHNS and CDR2 SASEGT. With 5 bases clipped from V and 5 bases from J, the junction kept 7 bases outside the gene matches. For the CDR3, the DNA is TGTGCCAGCAGTCCCCGGGACAGGTTAAATGAAAAACTGTTTTTT. Translated, it gives CASSPRDRLNEKLFF.

The chain couples TRBV5-1 to TRBJ2-3; TRBD1 or TRBD2 may be the D gene (6 bases each). CDR1 and CDR2 (germline): SGHRS, YFSETQ. V was cut by 3 bases and J by 2 bases, with 13 bases left in between. CDR3 size: 15 residues. CDR3 bases: TGCGCCAGCAGCTCTAGGGGGGAGAACACAGATACGCAGTATTTT. Translation gives CASSSRGENTDTQYF.

The chain is built from TRBV2 and TRBJ2-2; no reliable D call. Germline V CDR1 and CDR2: SNHLY, FYNNEI. Trimming cost V 8 bases and J 4 bases, with 11 bases left between them. The length of the CDR3 is 13 residues. DNA for the CDR3: TGTGCCAGCGGGCAATCAGTCACCGGGGAGCTGTTTTTT. This sequence encodes CASGQSVTGELFF.

This clonotype was recorded a few times. The chain is built from TRBV20-1 and TRBJ2-3, with D perhaps matching TRBD2 (6 bases). The CDR3 covers 16 residues. Deletions cut 1 base from V and 1 base from J, with 15 bases between. Germline-derived CDR1 and CDR2 are DFQATT and SNEGSKA (reference sequence). The CDR3 DNA reads TGCAGTGCTAGAGGCCCTGGGGCTAGCGGCACAGATACGCAGTATTTT. Protein product: CSARGPGASGTDTQYF.

This clonotype was observed a handful of times. The chain recombines TRBV20-1 with TRBJ1-6; D is unresolved. CDR1 is DFQATT, CDR2 SNEGSKA, per germline (reference sequence). The CDR3 consists of 14 residues. Trimming took 5 bases from V and 9 from J, leaving 17 bases between them. The CDR3 spells CSAYPSQAGSPLHF. CDR3 nucleotide sequence: TGCAGTGCTTACCCCTCTCAGGCCGGTTCACCCCTCCACTTT.

The J gene is TRBJ2-5, the V gene TRBV7-9; D possibly corresponds to TRBD1 (6 bases). The CDR3 extends over 15 amino acids. The V gene's germline CDR1 is SEHNR and CDR2 FQNEAQ (reference sequence). V was clipped by 3 bases and J by 5 bases, with 16 bases between them. DNA for the CDR3: TGTGCCAGCAGCTTGGACGGGACACCCTCGGAGACCCAGTACTTC. Its translation is CASSLDGTPSETQYF. The full variable domain, its missing parts supplied by reference TRBV7-9 and TRBJ2-5, is DTGVSQNPRHKITKRGQNVTFRCDPISEHNRLYWYRQTLGQGPEFLTYFQNEAQLEKSRLLSDRFSAERPKGSFSTLEIQRTEQGDSAMYLCASSLDGTPSETQYFGPGTRLLVL.

The chain links TRBV20-1 to TRBJ2-7, with 10 bases aligning to TRBD2. CDR1 and CDR2 (germline): DFQATT, SNEGSKA (reference sequence). The CDR3 has 13 residues. The V and J ends lost 3 bases and 5 bases, in that order; junction bases with no gene match: 4. For the CDR3, the DNA is TGCAGTGCTAGTCTAGCGGGAGCTCACGAGCAGTACTTC. It is translated as CSASLAGAHEQYF.

The genes are TRBV20-1 and TRBJ1-3; 9 bases line up with TRBD1. The CDR3 is made up of 13 amino acids. Trimming cost V 3 bases and J 3 bases; bases outside gene matches: 0. In germline, CDR1 is DFQATT, CDR2 SNEGSKA (reference sequence). CDR3 sequence (DNA): TGCAGTGCTAGGACAGGGGGTGGAAACACCATATATTTT. Translating gives CSARTGGGNTIYF.

V gene TRBV5-6 combines with J gene TRBJ2-7; perhaps TRBD1 as D (6 bases). Germline V lookup: CDR1 SGHDT, CDR2 YYEEEE. This CDR3 is 14 amino acids long. The germline V and J ends were trimmed by 0 bases and 4 bases, with 11 bases remaining between them. The CDR3 is CASSLADRPYEQYV. In DNA form, the CDR3 reads TGTGCCAGCAGCTTGGCCGACAGGCCTTACGAGCAGTACGTC.

This clonotype has just a few counts. The V and J genes are TRBV20-1 and TRBJ2-7; D ambiguous. This CDR3 has 9 amino acids. CDR1 DFQATT and CDR2 SNEGSKA come from the germline V gene (reference sequence). V was trimmed by 5 bases and J by 6 bases, leaving 5 bases between them. Here the CDR3 DNA reads TGCAGTGCTGTCGGCGAGCAGTACGTC. Its translation: CSAVGEQYV.

The chain has TRBV3-1 and TRBJ1-1; D is unclear. The V end lost 2 bases, the J end lost 12 bases, and 13 bases lay between the germline ends. The CDR3 loop spans 12 amino acids. Germline CDR1 and CDR2: LGHDT and YNNKEL (reference sequence). The CDR3 sequence: CASSQYSWGTFF. The DNA of the CDR3 is TGTGCCAGCAGCCAATACAGTTGGGGAACTTTCTTT.

The V gene is TRBV12-3 or TRBV12-4, the J gene TRBJ1-2; D ambiguous. The CDR3 covers 12 residues. Deletions cut 8 bases from V and 6 bases from J, with 13 bases between. CDR3 coding DNA: TGTGCCAGCCCTGGCGGGCAGGATGGCTACACCTTC. Protein sequence: CASPGGQDGYTF.

The chain uses TRBV6-1 and TRBJ2-5; TRBD1 agrees at 9 bases. The CDR3 consists of 16 residues. Germline V gene lookup returns CDR1 MNHNS and CDR2 SASEGT. V shed 5 bases, J shed 4 bases, and the junction held 11 bases outside the gene matches. CDR3 sequence (DNA): TGTGCCAGCAGTCAAGAGAAGGCGACAGGGGGAGAGACCCAGTACTTC. It codes for CASSQEKATGGETQYF.